This T cell receptor (beta chain) was recorded in a study of blood T cell repertoires in COVID-19. For the study at large: From T cells, B-cell-depleted T cells, or PBMCs came the material, which was cDNA or gDNA.

Germline CDR1 reads LNHDA; CDR2 reads SQIVND (reference sequence). The CDR3 has 15 residues. With V trimmed by 6 bases and J by 6 bases, 13 bases remained unmatched. Per the original data handling: Nucleated cell number was recorded as an estimate derived from reference gene primer amplification. Here immunoSEQ multiplex PCR was the method, and the copy in TCRdb shows in-frame clones only, minus some. The V and J calls and clone size come from that table; D and trimming were worked out from the DNA. The data show approximately 250,000 clones, approximately 86% seen once. This sequence joins TRBV19 and TRBJ2-7; 8 positions match TRBD2. The specimen sequenced was PBMCs or T cells enriched from blood (not recorded which). The origin of this receptor is a woman under 40 who had recovered from COVID-19. CDR3 in amino acids: CASRLIAGSSGEQYF. The DNA for the CDR3 is TGTGCCAGTAGACTTATAGCGGGAAGCTCCGGCGAGCAGTACTTC.